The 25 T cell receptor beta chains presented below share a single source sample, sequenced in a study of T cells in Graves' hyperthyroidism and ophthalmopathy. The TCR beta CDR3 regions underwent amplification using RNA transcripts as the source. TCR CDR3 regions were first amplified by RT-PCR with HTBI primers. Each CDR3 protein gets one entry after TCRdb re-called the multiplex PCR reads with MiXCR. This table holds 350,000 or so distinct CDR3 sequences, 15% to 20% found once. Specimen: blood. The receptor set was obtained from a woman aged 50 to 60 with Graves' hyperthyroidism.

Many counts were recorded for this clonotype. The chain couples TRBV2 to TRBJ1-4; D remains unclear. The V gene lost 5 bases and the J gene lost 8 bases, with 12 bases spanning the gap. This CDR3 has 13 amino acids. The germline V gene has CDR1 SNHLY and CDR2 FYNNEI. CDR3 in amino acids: CASSKDPGEKLFF. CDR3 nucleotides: TGTGCCAGCAGTAAAGATCCGGGGGAAAAACTGTTTTTT.

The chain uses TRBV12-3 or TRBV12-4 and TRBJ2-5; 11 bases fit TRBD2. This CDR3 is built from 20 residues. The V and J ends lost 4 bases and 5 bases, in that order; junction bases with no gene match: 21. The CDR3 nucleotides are TGTGCCAGCAGTTCTGAGCTCCTAGGTACACTAGCGGGAGAGGTGGAGACCCAGTACTTC. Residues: CASSSELLGTLAGEVETQYF.

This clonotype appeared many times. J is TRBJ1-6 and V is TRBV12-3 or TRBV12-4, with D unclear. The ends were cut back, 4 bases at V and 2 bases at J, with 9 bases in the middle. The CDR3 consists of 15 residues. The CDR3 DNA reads TGTGCCAGCAGTTCAAGCAGCACCTATAATTCACCCCTCCACTTT. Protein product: CASSSSSTYNSPLHF.

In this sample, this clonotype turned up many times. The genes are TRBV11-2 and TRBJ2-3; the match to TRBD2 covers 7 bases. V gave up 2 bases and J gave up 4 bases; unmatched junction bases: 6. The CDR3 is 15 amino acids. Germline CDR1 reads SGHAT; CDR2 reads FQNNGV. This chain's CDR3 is CASSLLGGRADTQYF. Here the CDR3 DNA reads TGTGCCAGCAGCTTATTGGGCGGGAGAGCAGATACGCAGTATTTT.

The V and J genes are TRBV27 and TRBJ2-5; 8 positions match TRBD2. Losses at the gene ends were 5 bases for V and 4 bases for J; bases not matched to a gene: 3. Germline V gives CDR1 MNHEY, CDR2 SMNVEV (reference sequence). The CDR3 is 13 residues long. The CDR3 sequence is CASSLGRVETQYF. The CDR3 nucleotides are TGTGCCAGCAGTCTCGGGAGGGTAGAGACCCAGTACTTC.

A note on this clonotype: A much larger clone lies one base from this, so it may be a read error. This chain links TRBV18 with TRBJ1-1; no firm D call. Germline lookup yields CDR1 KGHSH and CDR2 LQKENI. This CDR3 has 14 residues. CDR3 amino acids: CASSPSSRNTGAFF. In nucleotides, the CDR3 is TGTGCCAGCTCACCGTCCTCGAGGAACACTGGAGCTTTCTTT.

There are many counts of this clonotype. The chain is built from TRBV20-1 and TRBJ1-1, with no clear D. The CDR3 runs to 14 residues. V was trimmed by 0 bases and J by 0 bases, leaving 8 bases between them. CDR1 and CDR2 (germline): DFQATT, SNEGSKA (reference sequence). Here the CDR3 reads CSARDPTLNTEAFF. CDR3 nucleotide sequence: TGCAGTGCTAGAGATCCGACCTTGAACACTGAAGCTTTCTTT.

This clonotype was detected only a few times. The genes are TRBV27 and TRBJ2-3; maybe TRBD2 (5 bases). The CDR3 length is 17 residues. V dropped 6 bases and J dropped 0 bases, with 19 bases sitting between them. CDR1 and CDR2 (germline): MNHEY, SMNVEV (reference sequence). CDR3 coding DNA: TGTGCCAGCAGCCGCAAACTAGAACTCAGTAGCACAGATACGCAGTATTTT. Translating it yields CASSRKLELSSTDTQYF.

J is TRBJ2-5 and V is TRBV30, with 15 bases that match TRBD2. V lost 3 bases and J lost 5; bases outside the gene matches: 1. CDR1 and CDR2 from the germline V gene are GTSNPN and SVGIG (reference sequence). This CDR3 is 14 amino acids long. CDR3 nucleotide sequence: TGTGCCTGGAGGGGACTAGCGGGGGGTGAGACCCAGTACTTC. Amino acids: CAWRGLAGGETQYF.

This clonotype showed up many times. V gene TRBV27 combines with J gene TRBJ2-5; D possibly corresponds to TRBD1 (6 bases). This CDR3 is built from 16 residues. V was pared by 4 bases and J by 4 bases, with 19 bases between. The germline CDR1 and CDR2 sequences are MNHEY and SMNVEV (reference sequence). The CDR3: CASSSLTRGTTETQYF. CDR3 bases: TGTGCCAGCAGTTCCCTTACCAGGGGAACTACAGAGACCCAGTACTTC.

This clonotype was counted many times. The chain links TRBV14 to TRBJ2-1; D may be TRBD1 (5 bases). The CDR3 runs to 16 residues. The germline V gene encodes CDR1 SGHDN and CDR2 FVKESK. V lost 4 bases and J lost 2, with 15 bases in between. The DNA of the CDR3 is TGTGCCAGCAGCCTTTGGGGCCAGGGCGCCTACAATGAGCAGTTCTTC. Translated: CASSLWGQGAYNEQFF.

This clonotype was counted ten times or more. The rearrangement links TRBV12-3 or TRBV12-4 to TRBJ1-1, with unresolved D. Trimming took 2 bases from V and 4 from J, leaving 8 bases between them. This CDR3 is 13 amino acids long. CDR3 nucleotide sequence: TGTGCCAGCAGTTTAAATGGGGTCACTGAAGCTTTCTTT. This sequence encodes CASSLNGVTEAFF.

The CDR3 sequence is CASSLGLGEDIQYF. The DNA of the CDR3 is TGTGCCAGCAGCTTAGGGCTAGGCGAGGACATTCAGTACTTC. The V call is TRBV7-2, the J call TRBJ2-4; D uncertain. This CDR3 spans 14 amino acids. CDR1 is SGHTA and CDR2 is FQGNSA in the germline V gene. V was trimmed by 1 base and J by 8 bases, leaving 12 bases between them.

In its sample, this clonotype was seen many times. Written as DNA, the CDR3 is TGTGCCAGCAGCCCACGGTCCTACGAGCAGTACGTC. The encoded protein is CASSPRSYEQYV. The chain employs TRBV9 and TRBJ2-7; D ambiguous. V was pared by 4 bases and J by 1 base, with 6 bases between. Germline-derived CDR1 and CDR2 are SGDLS and YYNGEE. This CDR3 spans 12 amino acids.

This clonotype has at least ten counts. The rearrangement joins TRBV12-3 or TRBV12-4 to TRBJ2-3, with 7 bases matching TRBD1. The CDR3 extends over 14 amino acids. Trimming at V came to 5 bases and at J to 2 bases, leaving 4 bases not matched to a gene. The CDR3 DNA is TGTGCCAGCAGTCTCACAGGGGACACAGATACGCAGTATTTT. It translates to CASSLTGDTDTQYF.

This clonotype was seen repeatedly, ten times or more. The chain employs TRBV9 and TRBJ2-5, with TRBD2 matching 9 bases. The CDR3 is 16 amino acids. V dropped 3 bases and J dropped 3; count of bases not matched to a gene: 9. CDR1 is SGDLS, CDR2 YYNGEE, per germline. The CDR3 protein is CASSGGELAGKETQYF. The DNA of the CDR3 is TGTGCCAGCAGCGGGGGAGAACTAGCGGGCAAAGAGACCCAGTACTTC.

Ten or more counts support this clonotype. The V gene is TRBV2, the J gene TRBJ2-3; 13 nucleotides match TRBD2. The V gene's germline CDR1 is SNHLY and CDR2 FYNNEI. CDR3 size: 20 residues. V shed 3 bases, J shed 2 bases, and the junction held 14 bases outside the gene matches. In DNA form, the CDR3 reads TGTGCCAGCAGTGATATTGATCGACTAGCGGGAGGCCGACTCACAGATACGCAGTATTTT. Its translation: CASSDIDRLAGGRLTDTQYF.

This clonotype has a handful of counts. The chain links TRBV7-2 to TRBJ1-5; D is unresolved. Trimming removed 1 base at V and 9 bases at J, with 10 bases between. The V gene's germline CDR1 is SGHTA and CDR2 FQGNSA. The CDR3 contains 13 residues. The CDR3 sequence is CASSLGPSWPQHF. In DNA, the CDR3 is TGTGCCAGCAGCTTAGGGCCCAGCTGGCCCCAGCATTTT.

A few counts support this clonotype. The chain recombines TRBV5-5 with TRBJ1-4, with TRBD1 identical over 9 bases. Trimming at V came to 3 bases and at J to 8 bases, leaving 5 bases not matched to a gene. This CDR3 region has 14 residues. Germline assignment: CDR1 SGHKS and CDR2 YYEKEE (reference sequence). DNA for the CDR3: TGTGCCAGCAGCTCACAGGGGGCGGAGGAAAAACTGTTTTTT. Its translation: CASSSQGAEEKLFF.

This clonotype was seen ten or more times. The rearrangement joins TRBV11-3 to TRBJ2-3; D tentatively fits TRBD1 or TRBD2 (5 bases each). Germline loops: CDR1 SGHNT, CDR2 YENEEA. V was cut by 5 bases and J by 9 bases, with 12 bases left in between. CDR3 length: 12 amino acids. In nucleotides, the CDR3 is TGTGCCAGCAGCCAGGACTGGGGGACGCAGTATTTT. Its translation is CASSQDWGTQYF.

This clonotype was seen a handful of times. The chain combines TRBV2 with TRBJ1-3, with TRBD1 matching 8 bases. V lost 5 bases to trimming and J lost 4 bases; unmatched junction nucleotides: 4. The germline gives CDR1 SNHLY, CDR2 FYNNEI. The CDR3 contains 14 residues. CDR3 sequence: CASSTGGRGNTIYF. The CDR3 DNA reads TGTGCCAGCAGTACAGGGGGGAGAGGAAACACCATATATTTT.

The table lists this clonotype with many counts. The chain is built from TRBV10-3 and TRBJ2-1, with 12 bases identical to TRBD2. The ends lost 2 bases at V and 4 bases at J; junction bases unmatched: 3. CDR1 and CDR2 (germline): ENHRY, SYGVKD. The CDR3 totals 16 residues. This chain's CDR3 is CAISEELAGGYNEQFF. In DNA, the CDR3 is TGTGCCATCAGTGAGGAACTAGCGGGGGGATACAATGAGCAGTTCTTC.

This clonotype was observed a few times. CDR3 region: CASHGTSGSRETQYF. CDR3 coding DNA: TGTGCCTCCCACGGGACTAGCGGGAGTCGAGAGACCCAGTACTTC. V usage is TRBV2 and J usage is TRBJ2-5, with 14 nucleotides matching TRBD2. The CDR3 covers 15 residues. From germline, CDR1 is SNHLY and CDR2 FYNNEI. V was clipped by 11 bases and J by 4 bases; unmatched bases: 9.

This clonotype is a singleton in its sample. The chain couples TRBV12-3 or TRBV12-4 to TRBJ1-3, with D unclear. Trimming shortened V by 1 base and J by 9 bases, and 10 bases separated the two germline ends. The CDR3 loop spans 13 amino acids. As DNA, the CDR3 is TGTGCCAGCAGTTTAGAGCGGGCTGGCACCATATATTTT. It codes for CASSLERAGTIYF.

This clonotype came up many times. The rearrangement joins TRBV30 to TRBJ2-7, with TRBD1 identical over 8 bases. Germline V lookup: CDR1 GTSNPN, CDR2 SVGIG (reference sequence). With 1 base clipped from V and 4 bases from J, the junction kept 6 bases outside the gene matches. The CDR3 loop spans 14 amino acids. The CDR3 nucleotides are TGTGCCTGGAGTGCTGGGACAGGTTTATACGAGCAGTACGTC. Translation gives CAWSAGTGLYEQYV.